Sequencing of this T cell receptor (beta chain) was carried out in a study of shared clonotypes between healthy human individuals. Data came from immunoSEQ multiplex PCR; TCRdb stores just in-frame clones and leaves some out. The profile shows 900,000 to 1,200,000 clones, 70% to 80% of them singletons. This TCR was sampled from a young man in good health. Some clones in this sample may be carry-over from other donors' samples. The material sequenced was memory CD4+ T cells from PBMCs. Noted subset: CD45RA-negative fraction.

Here the CDR3 reads CSVEVGRFEQYF. CDR3 DNA sequence: TGCAGCGTTGAAGTGGGCAGGTTCGAGCAGTACTTC. V gene TRBV29-1 combines with J gene TRBJ2-7; D gene uncertain. V lost 1 base and J lost 6, with 10 bases in between. This CDR3 comprises 12 residues. Germline CDR1 SQVTM, CDR2 ANQGSEA.